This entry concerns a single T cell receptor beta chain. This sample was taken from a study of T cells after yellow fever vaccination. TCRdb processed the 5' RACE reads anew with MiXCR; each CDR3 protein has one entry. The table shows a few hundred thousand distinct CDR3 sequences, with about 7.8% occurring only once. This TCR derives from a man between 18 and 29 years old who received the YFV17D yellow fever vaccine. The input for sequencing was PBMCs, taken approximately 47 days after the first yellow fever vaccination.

In nucleotides, the CDR3 is TGCAGCGTTGTGGACTCCTACCTCTACAATGAGCAGTTCTTC. Translated: CSVVDSYLYNEQFF. J is TRBJ2-1 and V is TRBV29-1, with a tentative D call TRBD2 (5 bases). Germline assignment: CDR1 SQVTM and CDR2 ANQGSEA. V was cut by 4 bases and J by 3 bases, with 13 bases left in between. The CDR3 totals 14 residues.